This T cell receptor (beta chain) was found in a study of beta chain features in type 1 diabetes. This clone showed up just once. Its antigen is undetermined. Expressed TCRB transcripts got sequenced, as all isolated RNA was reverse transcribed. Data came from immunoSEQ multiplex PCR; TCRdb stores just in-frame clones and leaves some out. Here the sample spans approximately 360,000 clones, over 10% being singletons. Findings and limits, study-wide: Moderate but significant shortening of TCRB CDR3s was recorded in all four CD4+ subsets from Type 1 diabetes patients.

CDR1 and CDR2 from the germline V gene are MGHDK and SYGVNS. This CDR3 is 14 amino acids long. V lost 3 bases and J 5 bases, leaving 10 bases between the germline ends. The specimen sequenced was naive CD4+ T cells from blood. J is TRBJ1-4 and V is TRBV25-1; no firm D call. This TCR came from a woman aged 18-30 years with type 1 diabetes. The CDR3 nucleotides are TGTGCCAGCAGTGAGTCCGTCCAGAATGAAAAACTGTTTTTT. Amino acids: CASSESVQNEKLFF.